The TCR beta chain under discussion was sequenced for a study of shared clonotypes between healthy human individuals. Broader study findings: Four donors had around 5.2% of their naive CD4 clonotypes in common. The study's rarefaction showed incomplete sorted-subset sequencing despite large depth.

Terminally differentiated effector memory CD45RA+ cells were excluded from the naive CD8 cells, which were CD45RO-negative and positively selected for CCR7. Worth noting for this clone: Antigen specificity is unknown.

An even split of each subset's genomic DNA across several immunoSEQ plates was performed. Clones were read by immunoSEQ multiplex PCR, and TCRdb kept only the in-frame ones, dropping some. The table records some 2,100,000 clones, more than 85% of them present only once. This TCR came from a man aged 18 to 29 in good health. Some clones in this sample may be carry-over from other donors' samples. Sequencing was performed on naive CD8+ T cells from PBMCs.

The CDR3 sequence: CASSSGAKVGELFF. In DNA form, the CDR3 reads TGTGCCAGCAGTTCCGGGGCCAAAGTCGGGGAGCTGTTTTTT. The V and J genes are TRBV27 and TRBJ2-2; D is possibly TRBD1 or TRBD2 (5 bases each). V was cut by 4 bases and J by 7 bases, with 13 bases left in between. Germline V gives CDR1 MNHEY, CDR2 SMNVEV (reference sequence). The CDR3 is made up of 14 amino acids.